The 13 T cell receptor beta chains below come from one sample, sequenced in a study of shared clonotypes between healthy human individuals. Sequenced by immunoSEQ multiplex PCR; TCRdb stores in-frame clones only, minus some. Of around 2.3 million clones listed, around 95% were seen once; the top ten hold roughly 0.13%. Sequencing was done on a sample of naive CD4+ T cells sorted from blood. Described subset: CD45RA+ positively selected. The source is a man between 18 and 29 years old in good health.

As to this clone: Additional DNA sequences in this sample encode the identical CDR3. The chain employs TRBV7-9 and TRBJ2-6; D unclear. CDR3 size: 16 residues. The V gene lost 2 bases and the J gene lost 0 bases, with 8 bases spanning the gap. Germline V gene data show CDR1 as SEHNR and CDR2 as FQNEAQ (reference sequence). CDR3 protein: CASSLYRPSGANVLTF. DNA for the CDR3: TGTGCCAGCAGCTTATACAGACCCTCTGGGGCCAACGTCCTGACTTTC.

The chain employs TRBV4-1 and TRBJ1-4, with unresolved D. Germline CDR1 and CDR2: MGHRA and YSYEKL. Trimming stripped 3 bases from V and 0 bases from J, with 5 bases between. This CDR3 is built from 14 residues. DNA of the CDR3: TGCGCCAGCAGCCACAGCGCAACTAATGAAAAACTGTTTTTT. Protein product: CASSHSATNEKLFF.

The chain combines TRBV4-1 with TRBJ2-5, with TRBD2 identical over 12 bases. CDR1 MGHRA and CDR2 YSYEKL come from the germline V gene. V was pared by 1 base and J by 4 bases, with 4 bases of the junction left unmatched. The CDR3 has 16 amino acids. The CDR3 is CASSQGELAGGETQYF. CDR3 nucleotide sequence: TGCGCCAGCAGCCAAGGGGAACTAGCGGGGGGAGAGACCCAGTACTTC.

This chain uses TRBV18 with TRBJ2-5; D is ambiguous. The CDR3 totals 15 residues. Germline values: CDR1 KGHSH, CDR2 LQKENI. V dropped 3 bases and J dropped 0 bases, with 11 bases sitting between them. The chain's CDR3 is CASSPSRRNQETQYF. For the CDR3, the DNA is TGTGCCAGCTCACCCAGCAGGAGAAACCAAGAGACCCAGTACTTC.

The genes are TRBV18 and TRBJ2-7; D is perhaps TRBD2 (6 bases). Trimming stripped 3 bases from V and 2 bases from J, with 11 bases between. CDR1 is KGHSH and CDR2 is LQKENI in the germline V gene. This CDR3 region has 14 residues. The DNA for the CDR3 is TGTGCCAGCTCACCGGGGGACTGGACCTACGAGCAGTACTTC. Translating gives CASSPGDWTYEQYF.

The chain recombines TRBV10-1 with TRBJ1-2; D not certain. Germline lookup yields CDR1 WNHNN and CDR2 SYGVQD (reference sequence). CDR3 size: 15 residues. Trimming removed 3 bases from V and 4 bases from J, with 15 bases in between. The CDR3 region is CASSDPRRSVYGYTF. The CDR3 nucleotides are TGCGCCAGCAGTGATCCTCGGAGGTCGGTCTATGGCTACACCTTC.

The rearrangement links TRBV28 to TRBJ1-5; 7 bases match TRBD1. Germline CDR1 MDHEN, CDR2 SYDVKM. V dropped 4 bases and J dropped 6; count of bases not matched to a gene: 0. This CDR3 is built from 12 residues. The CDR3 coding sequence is TGTGCCAGCAGTTACAGGGGTCAGCCCCAGCATTTT. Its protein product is CASSYRGQPQHF.

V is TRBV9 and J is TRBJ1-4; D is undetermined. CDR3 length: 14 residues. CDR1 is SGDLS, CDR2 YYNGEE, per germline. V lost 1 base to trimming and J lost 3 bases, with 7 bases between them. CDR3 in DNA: TGTGCCAGCAGCGTATCAATTGCTAATGAAAAACTGTTTTTT. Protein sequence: CASSVSIANEKLFF.

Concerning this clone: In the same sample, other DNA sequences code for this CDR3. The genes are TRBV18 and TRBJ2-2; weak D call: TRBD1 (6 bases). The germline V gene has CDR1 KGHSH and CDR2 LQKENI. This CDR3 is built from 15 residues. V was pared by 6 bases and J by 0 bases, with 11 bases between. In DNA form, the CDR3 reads TGTGCCAGCTCTCCCGGGACAACGAACACCGGGGAGCTGTTTTTT. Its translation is CASSPGTTNTGELFF.

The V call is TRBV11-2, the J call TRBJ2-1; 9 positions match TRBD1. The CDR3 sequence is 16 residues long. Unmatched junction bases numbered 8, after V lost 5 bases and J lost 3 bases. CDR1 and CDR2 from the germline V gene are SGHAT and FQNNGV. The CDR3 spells CASSLLRQGDYNEQFF. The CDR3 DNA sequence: TGTGCCAGCAGCCTTTTGCGACAGGGGGACTACAATGAGCAGTTCTTC.

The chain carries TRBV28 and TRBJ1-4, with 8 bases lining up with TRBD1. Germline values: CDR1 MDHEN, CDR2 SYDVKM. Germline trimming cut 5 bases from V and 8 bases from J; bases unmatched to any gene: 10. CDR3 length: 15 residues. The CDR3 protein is CASSAQGARGEKLFF. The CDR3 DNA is TGTGCCAGCAGTGCCCAGGGGGCCCGAGGGGAAAAACTGTTTTTT.

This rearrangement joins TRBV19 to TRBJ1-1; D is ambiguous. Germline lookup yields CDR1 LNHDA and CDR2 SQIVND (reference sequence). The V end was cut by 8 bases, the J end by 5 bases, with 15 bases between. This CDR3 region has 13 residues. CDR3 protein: CASGRSDGTEAFF. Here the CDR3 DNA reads TGTGCCAGTGGTCGTTCGGACGGGACTGAAGCTTTCTTT.

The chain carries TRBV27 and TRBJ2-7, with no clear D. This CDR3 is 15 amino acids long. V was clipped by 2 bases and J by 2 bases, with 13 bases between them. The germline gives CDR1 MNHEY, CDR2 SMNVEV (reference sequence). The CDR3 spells CASSLRKPETYEQYF. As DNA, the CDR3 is TGTGCCAGCAGTTTAAGGAAACCCGAGACCTACGAGCAGTACTTC.